A single T cell receptor beta chain is shown here with its context. The source of the sample is a study of blood T cell repertoires in COVID-19. Across the whole study: The origin of the acute and convalescent COVID-19 samples was the United States, Italy and Spain.

Per the germline V gene, CDR1 is SGHNT and CDR2 is YENEEA. Trimming removed 5 bases at V and 0 bases at J, with 8 bases between. The CDR3 spans 14 residues. Study processing details: Quantification of nucleated cells was approximated via reference gene primer amplification. The repertoire was sequenced with immunoSEQ multiplex PCR; TCRdb's copy has only in-frame clones and lacks some. V and J calls plus clone size are reproduced from that table; the DNA served to infer D and trimming. The sample yields hundreds of thousands of clones, around 91% seen once. Participants spanned ages about 18 to 100 years and resided in some 22 US areas.

The V and J genes are TRBV11-3 and TRBJ2-1; D call uncertain. The sequenced sample was PBMCs or T cells enriched from blood (not recorded which). This clonotype was sampled from a woman aged 18-29 years with acute COVID-19. CDR3: CASSRDYSYNEQFF. In DNA, the CDR3 is TGTGCCAGCAGCCGAGATTACTCCTACAATGAGCAGTTCTTC.